This TCR beta chain was obtained from a study of blood T cells in healthy people across ages. Findings of the study overall: Long-lived donors exceeded aged donors in naive CD4+ cells and diversity. Possibly confounding the expanded clonotype changes was the fact that donor CMV status was unknown.

The V segment lost 4 bases and the J segment 0 bases; nucleotides outside the gene matches: 6. The CDR3 has 17 residues. Germline CDR1 is MGHRA and CDR2 is YSYEKL. Every participating donor contributed approximately 9.5 milliliters of peripheral blood through a draw. Next came a second PCR, run for roughly 7 to 12 cycles, which used a sample-barcoded 5' primer along with a J-beta primer mix. From the 5' RACE reads, TCRdb called clonotypes with MiXCR, one entry per CDR3 protein. The repertoire holds approximately 690,000 distinct CDR3 sequences, 58% seen once, with 30% to 45% in the top ten. About this clonotype itself: What it recognizes is unknown.

The TCR comes from a man in his fifties or sixties in good health. The chain links TRBV4-1 to TRBJ2-1; 10 bases align to TRBD1. Sequencing was performed on blood. The CDR3: CASSRGQGPSSYNEQFF. In DNA form, the CDR3 reads TGCGCCAGCAGCCGGGGACAGGGGCCCAGCTCCTACAATGAGCAGTTCTTC.